This TCR beta chain appears in the sequencing data of a study of long-term antiretroviral therapy in people with HIV. Note on this clone: What it binds is unknown.

The CDR3 length is 12 residues. Looked up from germline, CDR1 is SGHNT and CDR2 is YYREEE (reference sequence). The ends lost 1 base at V and 16 bases at J; junction bases unmatched: 7. Investigators performed immunoSEQ version v3.0 at survey level. Method: immunoSEQ multiplex PCR; TCRdb's copy keeps in-frame clones and lacks some. This table holds 30,000 to 40,000 clones, approximately 74% found once. Study findings and constraints: Missing from the dataset were any data on ART adherence, viral resistance or therapy changes. Transplant-donor-level diversity was not reached after ART, though diversity increased.

This sample comprised unsorted PBMCs, obtained 3 years after starting antiretroviral therapy. The chain employs TRBV5-4 and TRBJ2-1, with 8 bases fitting TRBD2. This sequence was found in a man aged 45-65 years with HIV. This chain's CDR3 is CASSLSGSLTFF. The CDR3 DNA is TGTGCCAGCAGCTTGAGCGGGAGTTTAACCTTCTTC.